The entry that follows covers one T cell receptor (beta chain) sequence. The antigen it recognizes is unknown. No much larger clone is present one base from it, and per-base qualities are unavailable. Genomic DNA was extracted from sorted cells for sequencing of the TCRbeta CDR3 region. The immunoSEQ Assay was used to sequence the TCRbeta CDR3 regions. Here the immuneACCESS table is served through TCRdb, limited to in-frame sequences with V and J called. Missing clones are a known gap in these copies; in checked studies unresolved V genes cover under half, and the rest lacks a known reason. The sample table records 60,000 or so clones; more than 65% of these occur just once. Of the sample, 2% to 3% is held by the ten largest clones. The entry originates in a study of OX40 agonist ivuxolimab in advanced cancers. With respect to the entire study: The costimulatory receptor OX40 (CD134) was targeted by ivuxolimab, a fully human IgG2 agonistic monoclonal antibody. Intravenous ivuxolimab was administered to patients every 2 weeks at six dose levels: 0.01, 0.1, 0.3, 1.5, 3 and 10 mg/kg. Of the roughly 50 dose-escalation patients, hepatocellular carcinoma was present in about 20, melanoma in approximately 15, renal cell carcinoma in 9 and head and neck cancer in 9. The dose-escalation cohort was 80% to 90% male with a mean age of around 64 years, ranging from about 23 to 85. Patients were allowed to have had prior anti-PD-1, anti-PD-L1 or anti-CTLA-4 therapy, and roughly 40% of the dose-escalation patients had been treated with checkpoint inhibitors. Partial responses occurred in three dose-escalation patients: two with cutaneous melanoma and one with hepatocellular carcinoma. Peripheral TCRbeta sequencing aimed to test whether ivuxolimab altered TCR sequence diversity and caused clonal T-cell expansion. The paper reports the monotherapy dose-escalation portion (N of about 47 patients) of the phase I ivuxolimab trial.

Taken from cysteine to phenylalanine, the CDR3 has 12 residues. CDR3 DNA only is kept here, 36 bases in frame from base 1. CDR1 is given as LNHDA and CDR2 as SQIVND, both from the germline V gene (reference sequence). Trimming takes 3 bases from V and 6 bases from J, and the germline ends sit 6 bases apart. The investigation overall reported the following: The antigen specificity of the peripheral T cells that underwent clonal expansion was not determined. In partial responders in the 0.1-3.0 mg/kg groups, normalized peripheral clonal expansion was found to be among the lowest, especially among CD8+ T cells. Low levels of normalized T-cell clonal expansion were also seen in some patients who did not respond. After ivuxolimab, CD8+ T cells had more expanded clones than CD4+ T cells on average. Clonal expansion of both CD4+ and CD8+ blood T cells was observed from baseline to week 6 at doses 0.1 to 3.0 mg/kg.

Patients with autoimmune disease history or receiving systemic immunosuppression were excluded from the trial. Peripheral blood for TCR sequencing was drawn from every dose cohort at baseline, at cycle 4 day 1 and at cycle 7 day 1. Samples were obtained from an open-label, multicenter, first-in-human phase I dose-escalation trial of ivuxolimab. Adults with locally advanced or metastatic head and neck squamous cell, hepatocellular, melanoma or renal cell carcinoma were enrolled in the trial. CD4+ and CD8+ T cells were sorted separately from peripheral blood before TCR sequencing. The source is an adult with an advanced solid tumor such as melanoma, head and neck, liver or kidney cancer. Material: CD4+ or CD8+ T cells sorted from blood, obtained in a trial of the OX40 agonist ivuxolimab. The sequence joins TRBV19 to TRBJ1-5, and perhaps TRBD1 as D gene, on 5 matching bases. The nucleotides are TGTGCCAGTAGTATCGGGGGTCAGCCCCAGCATTTT. It specifies CASSIGGQPQHF.